Below, one TCR beta chain is given with its context. The antigen is not known. Here immunoSEQ multiplex PCR was the method, and the copy in TCRdb shows in-frame clones only, minus some. The sample has tens of thousands of clones; around 86% are singletons. The data originate from a study of T cells in narcolepsy. Overall study context: Patients with NT1 or NT2 and healthy control donors were enrolled.

Study-level results: Same-patient CSF and blood CD4+ T cell clonotypes included HCRT-specific and TRIB2-specific autoreactive ones. In some patient and control memory CD4+ samples, autoreactive clones were absent.

V gave up 6 bases and J gave up 1 base, with 13 bases separating them. The germline V gene has CDR1 ENHRY and CDR2 SYGVKD. There are 14 residues in the CDR3. Sequenced material: CD45RA- memory CD4+ T cells from PBMCs. V gene TRBV10-3 combines with J gene TRBJ2-7; D call uncertain. The TCR originated in a human donor with narcolepsy. This CDR3 reads CAIRGAGISYEQYF. The CDR3 bases are TGTGCCATCAGGGGCGCAGGAATTTCCTACGAGCAGTACTTC.